In its sample, the clone carrying this T cell receptor (beta chain) was seen a few times. The sample belongs to a study of spatial heterogeneity in lung cancer. The time point is: sample taken at primary tumor resection. No cell sorting; template was whole RNA from tumor, lung tissue or PBMC. Samples came from about 72 TRACERx patients with untreated early-stage lung cancer. TCRdb fed the 5' RACE reads into MiXCR, producing one record per CDR3 protein. The table lists roughly 48,000 distinct CDR3 sequences, about 11% of them singletons. This receptor was identified in a female donor with early-stage non-small cell lung cancer. This specimen was PBMCs, taken at surgery.

CDR3 loop: CASSQRHTSAGGYTF. DNA for the CDR3: TGTGCCAGCAGCCAGAGGCATACCTCTGCGGGAGGCTACACCTTC. This sequence joins TRBV3-1 and TRBJ1-2; no definite D call. This CDR3 is 15 amino acids long. Germline CDR1 is LGHDT and CDR2 is YNNKEL (reference sequence). Trimming removed 3 bases at V and 8 bases at J, with 19 bases between. Based on the CDR3 plus reference TRBV3-1 and TRBJ1-2, the full variable domain is DTAVSQTPKYLVTQMGNDKSIKCEQNLGHDTMYWYKQDSKKFLKIMFSYNNKELIINETVPNRFSPKSPDKAHLNLHINSLELGDSAVYFCASSQRHTSAGGYTFGSGTRLTVV.